The 21 T cell receptor beta chains given below trace back to one sample, sequenced in a study of blood T cell repertoires in COVID-19. The assay was immunoSEQ multiplex PCR, and TCRdb's table has in-frame clones only and misses some. The profile shows about 120,000 clones, roughly 90% of them singletons. Sequencing was done on a sample of peripheral blood. These receptors all stem from a man aged 55 to 70 with COVID-19, enrolled during active disease.

The chain employs TRBV30 and TRBJ1-2; D gene unclear. CDR1 and CDR2 from the germline V gene are GTSNPN and SVGIG (reference sequence). The CDR3 consists of 13 residues. Deletions cut 2 bases from V and 8 bases from J, with 15 bases between. CDR3 DNA sequence: TGTGCCTGGAGTCCTGGACTCGGAGGGGGCTACACCTTC. Translated: CAWSPGLGGGYTF.

This clone was seen only a few times. The J gene is TRBJ1-2, the V gene TRBV30; 11 nucleotides match TRBD1. J lost 3 bases, V lost 7 bases, and 13 bases had no gene match. Germline values: CDR1 GTSNPN, CDR2 SVGIG (reference sequence). This CDR3 region has 16 residues. The CDR3 bases are TGTGCCTTAAGGACCTTGGACAGGGGGCGCGACTATGGCTACACCTTC. It specifies CALRTLDRGRDYGYTF.

The chain uses TRBV5-1 and TRBJ1-2; 9 positions agree with TRBD1. The junction had 10 bases not matched to a gene; V was cut back by 1 base and J by 6 bases. Germline V gene data show CDR1 as SGHRS and CDR2 as YFSETQ. The CDR3 loop spans 16 amino acids. CDR3 amino acids: CASSLTPGQGADGYTF. Here the CDR3 DNA reads TGCGCCAGCAGCTTGACCCCGGGACAGGGAGCGGATGGCTACACCTTC.

The chain is built from TRBV28 and TRBJ1-5; the match to TRBD1 covers 10 bases. CDR3 length: 14 residues. The junction had 6 bases not matched to a gene; V was cut back by 6 bases and J by 7 bases. Germline-derived CDR1 and CDR2 are MDHEN and SYDVKM. The CDR3 loop reads CASRSGTGEQPQHF. DNA for the CDR3: TGTGCCAGCAGATCAGGGACAGGGGAACAGCCCCAGCATTTT.

The chain recombines TRBV9 with TRBJ2-5; a weak D match, TRBD2 (5 bases). Trimming removed 3 bases at V and 4 bases at J, with 13 bases between. The germline CDR1 and CDR2 sequences are SGDLS and YYNGEE. The length of the CDR3 is 14 residues. The CDR3 DNA sequence: TGTGCCAGCAGCGATCTAGCCCAAGGAGAGACCCAGTACTTC. Protein product: CASSDLAQGETQYF.

The chain combines TRBV28 with TRBJ1-1; TRBD1 matches at 7 bases. The CDR3 runs 14 residues. The V gene's germline CDR1 is MDHEN and CDR2 SYDVKM. Trimming at V came to 6 bases and at J to 5 bases, leaving 9 bases not matched to a gene. In DNA, the CDR3 is TGTGCCAGCAGGCCTGGGACAGCGGGTACTGAAGCTTTCTTT. Its protein product is CASRPGTAGTEAFF.

This chain connects TRBV5-6 to TRBJ2-1, with TRBD1 identical over 9 bases. V lost 7 bases and J lost 6; bases outside the gene matches: 8. The CDR3 loop spans 14 amino acids. CDR1 is SGHDT, CDR2 YYEEEE, per germline. The CDR3 loop reads CASDNRGLSNEQFF. CDR3 coding DNA: TGTGCCAGCGATAACAGGGGGCTCTCCAATGAGCAGTTCTTC.

As for this clone: An end of the junction does not agree with germline; a read error may underlie this. The genes are TRBV7-2 and TRBJ1-5; no firm D call. The CDR3 extends over 12 amino acids. Germline CDR1 SGHTA, CDR2 FQGNSA. The CDR3 bases are TGTGCCAGCAGCTTGGCTCCTCAGGCCCAGCATTTT. Protein sequence: CASSLAPQAQHF.

The chain couples TRBV9 to TRBJ1-3; D may be TRBD1 (6 bases). The CDR3 is 17 residues long. CDR1 is SGDLS, CDR2 YYNGEE, per germline. The V gene lost 0 bases and the J gene lost 0 bases, with 13 bases spanning the gap. CDR3 coding DNA: TGTGCCAGCAGCGTAGGAGACTGGACAGCCTCTGGAAACACCATATATTTT. This encodes CASSVGDWTASGNTIYF.

This sequence joins TRBV7-9 and TRBJ1-1; no reliable D call. CDR3 length equals 14 residues. The germline gives CDR1 SEHNR, CDR2 FQNEAQ (reference sequence). Trimming shortened V by 1 base and J by 3 bases, and 9 bases separated the two germline ends. The CDR3 loop reads CASSLEQLDTEAFF. CDR3 DNA sequence: TGTGCCAGCAGCTTAGAACAATTGGACACTGAAGCTTTCTTT. The complete variable domain, with remaining parts taken from reference TRBV7-9 and TRBJ1-1, reads DTGVSQNPRHKITKRGQNVTFRCDPISEHNRLYWYRQTLGQGPEFLTYFQNEAQLEKSRLLSDRFSAERPKGSFSTLEIQRTEQGDSAMYLCASSLEQLDTEAFFGQGTRLTVV.

The gene calls are TRBV3-1 (or the pseudogene TRBV3-2) and TRBJ1-5; tentatively, D is TRBD1 (6 bases). CDR1 LGHDT and CDR2 YNNKEL come from the germline V gene (reference sequence). Trimming took off 4 bases at V and 7 bases at J, with 14 bases between the two ends. This CDR3 has 14 residues. The CDR3, as DNA: TGTGCCAGCAGCCCCACAGGGATGGAACAGCCCCAGCATTTT. Its translation is CASSPTGMEQPQHF.

V usage is TRBV5-6 and J usage is TRBJ1-2, with TRBD1 matching 8 bases. The CDR3 is 15 residues long. Trimming at V came to 3 bases and at J to 4 bases, leaving 8 bases not matched to a gene. Germline-derived CDR1 and CDR2 are SGHDT and YYEEEE. Here the CDR3 reads CASSYGQGWVYGYTF. The CDR3 coding sequence is TGTGCCAGCAGCTACGGACAGGGTTGGGTCTATGGCTACACCTTC. Drawing the rest from reference TRBV5-6 and TRBJ1-2, the complete variable domain is DAGVTQSPTHLIKTRGQQVTLRCSPKSGHDTVSWYQQALGQGPQFIFQYYEEEERQRGNFPDRFSGHQFPNYSSELNVNALLLGDSALYLCASSYGQGWVYGYTFGSGTRLTVV.

V and J are TRBV30 and TRBJ2-3; 11 nucleotides match TRBD1. Germline CDR1 is GTSNPN and CDR2 is SVGIG (reference sequence). The CDR3 loop spans 15 amino acids. Trimming took 4 bases from V and 5 from J; bases not matched to a gene: 8. The CDR3 region has the DNA TGTGCCTGGACTAAGGGACAGGGGGTAAAAGATACGCAGTATTTT. Amino acids: CAWTKGQGVKDTQYF. The entire variable domain, with the rest obtained from reference TRBV30 and TRBJ2-3, is as follows: SQTIHQWPATLVQPVGSPLSLECTVEGTSNPNLYWYRQAAGRGLQLLFYSVGIGQISSEVPQNLSASRPQDRQFILSSKKLLLSDSGFYLCAWTKGQGVKDTQYFGPGTRLTVL.

This clone was detected only once. V usage is TRBV5-1 and J usage is TRBJ1-4; perhaps TRBD1 as D (5 bases). This CDR3 region has 15 residues. Per the germline V gene, CDR1 is SGHRS and CDR2 is YFSETQ. Trimming cost V 4 bases and J 8 bases, with 18 bases left between them. The CDR3 DNA is TGCGCCAGCAGCCCCCGGGACTCCGTAGCCGAAAAACTGTTTTTT. Its protein is CASSPRDSVAEKLFF. The full variable domain, its missing parts supplied by reference TRBV5-1 and TRBJ1-4, is KAGVTQTPRYLIKTRGQQVTLSCSPISGHRSVSWYQQTPGQGLQFLFEYFSETQRNKGNFPGRFSGRQFSNSRSEMNVSTLELGDSALYLCASSPRDSVAEKLFFGSGTQLSVL.

V gene TRBV9 combines with J gene TRBJ2-2; possible D gene TRBD2, 6 bases. Trimming took 3 bases from V and 5 from J, leaving 14 bases between them. CDR3 size: 15 residues. CDR1 and CDR2 from the germline V gene are SGDLS and YYNGEE. CDR3 sequence reads: CASSGSSEGTGELFF. CDR3 bases: TGTGCCAGCAGCGGGTCTAGCGAGGGGACCGGGGAGCTGTTTTTT. Filled out from reference TRBV9 and TRBJ2-2, the complete variable domain reads DSGVTQTPKHLITATGQRVTLRCSPRSGDLSVYWYQQSLDQGLQFLIQYYNGEERAKGNILERFSAQQFPDLHSELNLSSLELGDSALYFCASSGSSEGTGELFFGEGSRLTVL.

This chain connects TRBV9 to TRBJ1-2; 12 positions match TRBD1. Germline V gene lookup returns CDR1 SGDLS and CDR2 YYNGEE. This CDR3 is built from 15 residues. The junction had 5 bases not matched to a gene; V was cut back by 4 bases and J by 4 bases. This CDR3 reads CASSSGTGGIYGYTF. CDR3 nucleotide sequence: TGTGCCAGCAGCTCCGGGACAGGGGGCATCTATGGCTACACCTTC. Full variable domain (remainder filled in from reference TRBV9 and TRBJ1-2): DSGVTQTPKHLITATGQRVTLRCSPRSGDLSVYWYQQSLDQGLQFLIQYYNGEERAKGNILERFSAQQFPDLHSELNLSSLELGDSALYFCASSSGTGGIYGYTFGSGTRLTVV.

The CDR3, as DNA: TGTGCCAGCAGCTTAGTAGCTTCTACCTACAATGAGCAGTTCTTC. Amino acids: CASSLVASTYNEQFF. The chain has TRBV11-3 and TRBJ2-1; D is uncertain. The length of the CDR3 is 15 residues. Trimming stripped 1 base from V and 2 bases from J, with 9 bases between. Per germline, CDR1 SGHNT and CDR2 YENEEA.

The chain links TRBV12-3 or TRBV12-4 to TRBJ2-1, with D possibly TRBD2 on 6 matching bases. CDR3 length equals 12 residues. Trimming took off 5 bases at V and 8 bases at J, with 10 bases between the two ends. In nucleotides, the CDR3 is TGTGCCAGCAGTGAAGCGGGCTATGAGCAGTTCTTC. This encodes CASSEAGYEQFF.

The chain employs TRBV18 and TRBJ2-2; D perhaps matches TRBD1 (6 bases). CDR1 is KGHSH, CDR2 LQKENI, per germline. CDR3 size: 16 residues. The V end lost 1 base, the J end lost 3 bases, and 12 bases lay between the germline ends. The CDR3 region is CASSPLTGEYTGELFF. As DNA, the CDR3 is TGTGCCAGCTCACCACTGACAGGAGAATACACCGGGGAGCTGTTTTTT. The entire variable domain, with the rest obtained from reference TRBV18 and TRBJ2-2, is as follows: NAGVMQNPRHLVRRRGQEARLRCSPMKGHSHVYWYRQLPEEGLKFMVYLQKENIIDESGMPKERFSAEFPKEGPSILRIQQVVRGDSAAYFCASSPLTGEYTGELFFGEGSRLTVL.

This chain connects TRBV19 to TRBJ2-7, with D possibly being TRBD1 (5 bases). Germline assignment: CDR1 LNHDA and CDR2 SQIVND (reference sequence). With 5 bases removed from V and 2 bases from J, the gap between germline ends came to 10 bases. The CDR3 sequence is 13 residues long. This CDR3 is CASSFAGTYEQYF. CDR3 nucleotide sequence: TGTGCCAGTAGTTTCGCAGGGACCTACGAGCAGTACTTC.

V gene TRBV7-2 combines with J gene TRBJ2-2; perhaps TRBD1 as D (5 bases). V was clipped by 2 bases and J by 8 bases, with 9 bases between them. CDR1 is SGHTA, CDR2 FQGNSA, per germline. This CDR3 comprises 13 residues. Here the CDR3 DNA reads TGTGCCAGCAGCTTACAGGGATCGGGGGAGCTGTTTTTT. Its protein product is CASSLQGSGELFF.